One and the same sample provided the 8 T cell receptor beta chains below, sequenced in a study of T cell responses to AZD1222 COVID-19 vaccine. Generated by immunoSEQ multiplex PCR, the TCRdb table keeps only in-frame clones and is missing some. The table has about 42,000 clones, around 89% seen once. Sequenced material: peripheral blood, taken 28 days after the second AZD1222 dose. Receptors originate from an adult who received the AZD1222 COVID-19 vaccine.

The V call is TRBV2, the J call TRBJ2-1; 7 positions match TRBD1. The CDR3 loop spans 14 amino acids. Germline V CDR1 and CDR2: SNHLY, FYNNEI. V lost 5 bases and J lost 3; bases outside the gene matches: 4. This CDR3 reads CASSKDRVYNEQFF. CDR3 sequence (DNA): TGTGCCAGCAGTAAAGACAGGGTCTACAATGAGCAGTTCTTC.

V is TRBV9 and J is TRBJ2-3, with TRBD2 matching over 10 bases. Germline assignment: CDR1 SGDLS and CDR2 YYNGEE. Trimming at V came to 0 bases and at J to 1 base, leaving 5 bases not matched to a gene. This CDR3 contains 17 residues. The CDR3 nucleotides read TGTGCCAGCAGCGTAGCTAGTAGCGGGAGGCGCACAGATACGCAGTATTTT. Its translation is CASSVASSGRRTDTQYF.

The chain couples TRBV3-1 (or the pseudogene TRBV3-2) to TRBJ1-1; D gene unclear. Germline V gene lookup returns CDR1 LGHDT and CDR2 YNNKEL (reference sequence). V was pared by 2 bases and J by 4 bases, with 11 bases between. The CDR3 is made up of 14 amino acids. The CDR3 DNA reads TGTGCCAGCAGCCAATCGGGGAGGAGCACTGAAGCTTTCTTT. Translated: CASSQSGRSTEAFF.

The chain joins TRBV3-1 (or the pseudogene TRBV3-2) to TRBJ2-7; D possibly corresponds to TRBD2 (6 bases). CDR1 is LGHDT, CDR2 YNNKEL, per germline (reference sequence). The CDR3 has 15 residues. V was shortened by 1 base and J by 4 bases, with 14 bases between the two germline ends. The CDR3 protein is CASSQAGTSKYEQYF. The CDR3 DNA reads TGTGCCAGCAGCCAAGCCGGGACTTCGAAGTACGAGCAGTACTTC.

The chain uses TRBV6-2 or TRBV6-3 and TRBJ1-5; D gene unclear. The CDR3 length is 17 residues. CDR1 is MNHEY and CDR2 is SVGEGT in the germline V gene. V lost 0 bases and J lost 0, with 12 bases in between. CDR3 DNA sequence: TGTGCCAGCAGTTACTCGAGTGGCCAGTATAGCAATCAGCCCCAGCATTTT. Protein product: CASSYSSGQYSNQPQHF.

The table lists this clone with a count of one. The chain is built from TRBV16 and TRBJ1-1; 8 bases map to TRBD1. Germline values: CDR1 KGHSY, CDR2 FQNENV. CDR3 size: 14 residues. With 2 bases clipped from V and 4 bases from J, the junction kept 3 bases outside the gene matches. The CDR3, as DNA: TGTGCCAGCAGCCAACGGACAGGGATCACTGAAGCTTTCTTT. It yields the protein CASSQRTGITEAFF. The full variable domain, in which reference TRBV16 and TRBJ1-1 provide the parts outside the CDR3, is GEEVAQTPKHLVRGEGQKAKLYCAPIKGHSYVFWYQQVLKNEFKFLISFQNENVFDETGMPKERFSAKCLPNSPCSLEIQATKLEDSAVYFCASSQRTGITEAFFGQGTRLTVV.

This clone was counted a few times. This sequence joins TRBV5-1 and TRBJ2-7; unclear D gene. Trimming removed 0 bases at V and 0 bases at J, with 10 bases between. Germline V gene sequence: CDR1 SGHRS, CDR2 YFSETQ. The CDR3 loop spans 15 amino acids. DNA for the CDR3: TGCGCCAGCAGCTTGGAGGCAGCGAGCTCCTACGAGCAGTACTTC. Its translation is CASSLEAASSYEQYF.

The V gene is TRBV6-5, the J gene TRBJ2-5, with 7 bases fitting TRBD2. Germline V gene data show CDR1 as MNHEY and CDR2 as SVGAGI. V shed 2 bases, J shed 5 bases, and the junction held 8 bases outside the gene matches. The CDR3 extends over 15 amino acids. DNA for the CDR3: TGTGCCAGCAGTTACACGCGGGGAGGGCGTGAGACCCAGTACTTC. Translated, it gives CASSYTRGGRETQYF.